A single TCR beta chain is shown here with its context. The sample comes from a study of control samples from healthy donors and cancer patients. The assay was immunoSEQ multiplex PCR, and TCRdb's table has in-frame clones only and misses some. The table lists about 38,000 clones, around 83% of them singletons. Germline values: CDR1 MGHRA, CDR2 YSYEKL. The V and J ends lost 1 base and 10 bases respectively, with 10 bases between them. CDR3 length: 12 residues. The material sequenced was PBMCs. This clonotype was obtained from an older woman with lung cancer. The rearrangement links TRBV4-1 to TRBJ1-1; D gene unclear. The CDR3 nucleotides read TGCGCCAGCAGCCAAGTAGGAGATATAGCTTTCTTT. Translated: CASSQVGDIAFF.